Listed below are T cell receptor beta chains from one sample, sequenced in a study of blood T cell repertoires in COVID-19. TCRdb keeps only in-frame clones here, not all; method: immunoSEQ multiplex PCR. Of roughly 40,000 clones in the sample, approximately 88% were seen once. Sequencing was performed on peripheral blood. The receptors originated from a human donor in a cohort sampled during active COVID-19. CDR3s include the opening cysteine and the closing phenylalanine or tryptophan. The order of the fields is V gene, clone size, J gene, D gene, CDR3 protein, CDR3 DNA. A D gene is named only where the DNA matches it firmly. Clone size, where shown, is once, few, many, or a class for clones that have expanded.

>TRBV28|.|TRBJ1-2|.
CASSLSGATYGYTF
TGTGCCAGCAGTTTGAGTGGGGCAACCTATGGCTACACCTTC
>TRBV28|.|TRBJ1-4|TRBD1
CASSLEGAATNEKLFF
TGTGCCAGCAGTTTAGAGGGGGCTGCAACTAATGAAAAACTGTTTTTT
>TRBV11-2|.|TRBJ2-2|.
CASSLFGGTQNTGELFF
TGTGCCAGCAGCCTTTTTGGAGGGACCCAGAACACCGGGGAGCTGTTTTTT
>TRBV28|.|TRBJ2-3|TRBD1
CASRIFPGTGKSDTQYF
TGTGCCAGCAGGATATTTCCCGGGACAGGGAAATCAGATACGCAGTATTTT
>TRBV9|.|TRBJ2-1|TRBD2
CASSATSGRSNEQFF
TGTGCCAGCAGCGCAACTAGCGGGAGAAGCAATGAGCAGTTCTTC
>TRBV7-2|few|TRBJ1-4|TRBD1
CASSSQGGEKLFF
TGTGCCAGCAGCTCACAGGGGGGGGAAAAACTGTTTTTT
>TRBV23-1|.|TRBJ1-4|.
CASSQFVCRATNEKLFF
TGCGCCAGCAGTCAATTCGTATGCAGGGCTACCAATGAAAAACTGTTTTTT
>TRBV5-6|.|TRBJ1-2|.
CASSRTGSRGYGYTF
TGTGCCAGCAGCCGGACGGGGAGCAGAGGGTATGGCTACACCTTC
>TRBV4-3|.|TRBJ2-3|TRBD2
CASSQDLAGGLLADTQYF
TGCGCCAGCAGCCAAGATCTTGCGGGGGGGCTTTTAGCTGATACGCAGTATTTT
>TRBV11-2|.|TRBJ1-4|.
CASSQVGKLFF
TGTGCCAGCAGCCAGGTCGGAAAACTGTTTTTT
>TRBV11-2|.|TRBJ2-3|.
CASSFPSEDTQYF
TGTGCCAGCAGCTTTCCGAGCGAAGATACGCAGTATTTT
>TRBV10-2|.|TRBJ2-5|.
CASALQGQETQYF
TGCGCCAGCGCGTTACAGGGCCAAGAGACCCAGTACTTC
>TRBV7-9|.|TRBJ2-1|.
CASSTGDVGAEQFF
TGTGCCAGCAGCACGGGCGACGTTGGGGCTGAGCAGTTCTTC
>TRBV2|.|TRBJ1-1|.
CAGTAGREEAFF
TGTGCCGGAACAGCAGGTCGGGAAGAGGCTTTCTTT
>TRBV5-1|.|TRBJ2-3|TRBD2
CASSLGAGATDTQYF
TGCGCCAGCAGCTTGGGAGCGGGAGCTACAGATACGCAGTATTTT
>TRBV9|.|TRBJ1-4|.
CASSEQGFSNEKLFF
TGTGCCAGCAGCGAACAGGGATTCTCTAATGAAAAACTGTTTTTT
>TRBV19|few|TRBJ2-1|.
CASSIKMSSYNEQFF
TGTGCCAGTAGTATAAAAATGAGCTCCTACAATGAGCAGTTCTTC
>TRBV6-1|.|TRBJ2-1|.
CASSEVRYNEQFF
TGTGCCAGCAGTGAAGTCAGGTACAATGAGCAGTTCTTC
>TRBV21-1|.|TRBJ2-7|.
CASSKGREGYEQYF
TGTGCCAGCAGCAAGGGGCGGGAGGGCTACGAGCAGTACTTC
>TRBV6-5|.|TRBJ1-5|TRBD1
CASRTGNNQPQHF
TGTGCCAGCAGGACAGGGAACAATCAGCCCCAGCATTTT
>TRBV28|.|TRBJ1-1|TRBD1
CASSLYQKGARNTEAFF
TGTGCCAGCAGTTTATACCAGAAGGGGGCGCGTAACACTGAAGCTTTCTTT
>TRBV7-2|.|TRBJ2-7|.
CASSLESSSYEQYF
TGTGCCAGCAGCTTAGAATCTAGCTCCTACGAGCAGTACTTC
>TRBV2|.|TRBJ1-2|TRBD1
CASMSTGGAYGYTF
TGTGCCAGCATGTCGACAGGGGGCGCATATGGCTACACCTTC
>TRBV10-3|.|TRBJ1-6|TRBD1
CAISAGDSYSPLHF
TGTGCCATCAGTGCCGGGGACAGCTATTCACCCCTCCACTTT
>TRBV18|.|TRBJ1-1|.
CASSNRGTEAFF
TGTGCCAGCTCAAACAGAGGGACTGAAGCTTTCTTT
>TRBV18|.|TRBJ2-5|TRBD2
CASSPRGGETQYF
TGTGCCAGCTCCCCTCGGGGGGGAGAGACCCAGTACTTC
>TRBV27|few|TRBJ1-4|.
CASSFKGDTGLGEKLFF
TGTGCCAGCAGTTTTAAAGGAGATACAGGGCTAGGGGAAAAACTGTTTTTT
>TRBV11-2|.|TRBJ1-5|TRBD1
CASSPDRGLGQPQHF
TGTGCCAGCAGCCCGGACAGGGGGCTAGGTCAGCCCCAGCATTTT
>TRBV14|.|TRBJ2-3|.
CASSPSEGGTDTQYF
TGTGCCAGCAGCCCGAGCGAAGGGGGCACAGATACGCAGTATTTT
>TRBV9|medium-sized|TRBJ1-2|TRBD1
CASSVYAGGNYGYTF
TGTGCCAGCAGCGTATACGCAGGGGGCAACTATGGCTACACCTTC
>TRBV5-1|.|TRBJ1-2|TRBD1
CASSYRGTDLLVYGYTF
TGCGCCAGCAGCTATCGAGGGACAGACCTGCTCGTCTATGGCTACACCTTC
>TRBV5-8|.|TRBJ2-1|.
CASDRGRINEQFF
TGTGCCAGCGACCGGGGTCGTATCAATGAGCAGTTCTTC
>TRBV4-1|.|TRBJ2-2|.
CASSQELHRSTGELFF
TGCGCCAGCAGCCAAGAATTACACAGGTCCACCGGGGAGCTGTTTTTT
>TRBV6-6|once|TRBJ1-2|TRBD1
CASSDQGTGYGYTF
TGTGCCAGCAGTGACCAAGGGACAGGATATGGCTACACCTTC
>TRBV9|.|TRBJ2-7|.
CASSVGQSAYEQYF
TGTGCCAGCAGCGTCGGACAGTCGGCGTACGAGCAGTACTTC
>TRBV4-2|.|TRBJ1-5|TRBD1
CASSKEWTGPSQPQHF
TGTGCCAGCAGTAAAGAATGGACAGGCCCCAGCCAGCCCCAGCATTTT
>TRBV5-1|.|TRBJ2-3|TRBD2
CASSPGTKSAGFGDTQYF
TGCGCCAGCAGCCCGGGAACGAAATCAGCGGGGTTTGGCGATACGCAGTATTTT
>TRBV18|.|TRBJ1-4|.
CASSPDSNEKLFF
TGTGCCAGCTCACCAGACTCAAATGAAAAACTGTTTTTT
>TRBV7-9|.|TRBJ1-2|TRBD1
CASSSSRQGHYGYTF
TGTGCCAGCAGCTCATCCAGACAGGGGCACTATGGCTACACCTTC
>TRBV7-9|.|TRBJ2-5|TRBD2
CASSSLAGVETQYF
TGTGCCAGCAGCTCGCTAGCGGGAGTGGAGACCCAGTACTTC
>TRBV30|.|TRBJ1-5|.
CAWSGQTLGQPQHF
TGTGCCTGGAGCGGACAGACCTTGGGTCAGCCCCAGCATTTT
>TRBV6-1|.|TRBJ2-7|TRBD2
CASSEGGAREWYEQYF
TGTGCCAGCAGTGAAGGGGGAGCGCGGGAGTGGTACGAGCAGTACTTC
>TRBV12-3/TRBV12-4|.|TRBJ1-1|.
CASRANTEAFF
TGTGCCAGCAGGGCGAACACTGAAGCTTTCTTT
>TRBV5-1|.|TRBJ1-1|.
CASSLGHTNTEAFF
TGCGCCAGCAGCCTGGGACACACGAACACTGAAGCTTTCTTT
>TRBV5-6|.|TRBJ2-3|.
CASRGWASTDTQYF
TGTGCCAGCCGCGGGTGGGCTAGCACAGATACGCAGTATTTT
>TRBV12-3/TRBV12-4|.|TRBJ2-5|TRBD2
CASVSGGGTQYF
TGTGCCAGCGTTAGCGGGGGAGGGACCCAGTACTTC
>TRBV29-1|few|TRBJ2-5|TRBD1
CSVDGPRTGSYF
TGCAGCGTTGACGGCCCTAGGACAGGGTCCTACTTC
>TRBV6-1|once|TRBJ1-2|.
CASSEWGQGSNYGYTF
TGTGCCAGCAGTGAATGGGGCCAGGGCTCTAACTATGGCTACACCTTC